The rows below give T cell receptor beta chains drawn from one sample of a study of control samples from healthy donors and cancer patients. Sequenced by immunoSEQ multiplex PCR; TCRdb stores in-frame clones only, minus some. This sample's table has about 190,000 clones. Sequencing was carried out using blood. These receptors all stem from a woman aged 25 to 39 in good health. CDR3s include the opening cysteine and the closing phenylalanine or tryptophan. The order of the fields is D gene, V gene, CDR3 protein. D genes are given only for firm matches.

>TRBD1|TRBV7-9
CASSLKGQGARNEQFF
>NA|TRBV6-6
CASSRTGTNEKLFF
>NA|TRBV9
CASSVSGHGNNEQFF
>TRBD1|TRBV28
CASRSGGSNYGYTF
>NA|TRBV19
CASTEPYSYNQPQHF
>TRBD1|TRBV28
CASSQGQGEGYTF
>TRBD1|TRBV27
CASSSDRGLNSPLHF
>NA|TRBV28
CASSFQGHGYTF
>TRBD1|TRBV28
CATNRRIGTASGNTIYF
>TRBD1|TRBV29-1
CSVRGGRPNSPLHF
>TRBD1|TRBV5-4
CASSLGKGARGYTF
>NA|TRBV6-6
CASTRLKAGGREQYF
>NA|TRBV20-1
CSARVDYGYTF
>TRBD1|TRBV20-1
CSASNQLGQGTDSNQPQHF
>TRBD2|TRBV5-8
CASSLRVLAGGNEQFF
>TRBD1|TRBV6-5
CASRLTGGKNIQYF